The source of this T cell receptor beta chain is a study of OX40 agonist ivuxolimab in advanced cancers. This CDR3 region has 14 residues. With V trimmed by 5 bases and J by 4 bases, 5 bases remained unmatched. CDR1 and CDR2 (germline): MDHEN, SYDVKM. Using immunoSEQ multiplex PCR, the repertoire was profiled, and TCRdb retains in-frame clones only, with some absent. Altogether some 15,000 clones are present, more than 80% being singletons, with the ten largest covering 20% to 25%. This material consisted of CD4+ or CD8+ T cells sorted from blood, taken in a trial of the OX40 agonist ivuxolimab. J is TRBJ2-1 and V is TRBV28; TRBD1 matches 7 bases. The source is an adult with an advanced solid tumor such as melanoma, head and neck, liver or kidney cancer. The CDR3 region has the DNA TGTGCCAGCAGTACAGGGGCGGGTTACAATGAGCAGTTCTTC. This encodes CASSTGAGYNEQFF.